This entry describes one T cell receptor beta chain. What this receptor recognizes is not known. Per-base qualities were not stored, and no clone one base away is much larger. This specimen comes from a study of T cells in localized non-small cell lung cancer (dated by TCRdb to about 2020). Background for the entire study: The study analyzed T cell repertoires of about 230 early-stage NSCLC patients, comparing tumors and uninvolved tumor-adjacent lungs. NSCLC patients had a mean age of approximately 66 years, and more than 120 were male and about 110 female. The cohort consisted of 236 treatment-naive NSCLC patients whose localized lung tumors had been resected. Study-wide conclusions, independent of this receptor: Uninvolved tumor-adjacent lung showed the highest T cell clonality, higher than tumor, which suggests more focused antigenic responses in the uninvolved tumor-adjacent lung. Higher T cell density in blood was associated with longer overall survival, whereas higher clonality in adjacent lung was associated with shorter survival. Of the top 100 tumor clones, a median of roughly 60 were detected in paired uninvolved adjacent lung; 28 were also among that lung's top 100. Because the study design was exploratory, TCR variables were selected using unadjusted p-values without false-discovery rate correction. Because multi-region tumor sequencing was not done, intratumor heterogeneity could not be ruled out.

The CDR3 runs 13 residues from the cysteine to the phenylalanine. The only DNA kept is the CDR3, 39 bases in frame from the first base. Based on the germline V gene, the CDR1 and CDR2 sequences are MNHEY and SVGAGI. A distance of 6 bases separates the germline ends of V and J, which lose 0 bases and 6 bases respectively. At diagnosis, peripheral blood, uninvolved tumor-adjacent lung and tumor were collected and were preserved as a mix of fresh-frozen and FFPE material. For TCR repertoire profiling, blood samples were analyzed as peripheral blood mononuclear cells. The immunoSEQ Assay was used to sequence TCR beta CDR3 regions from DNA. The original pipeline was this. To compute T cell density, TCR beta template counts were normalized to usable DNA, which was estimated by amplifying housekeeping genes. Using the preseqR package, richness was estimated by extrapolating to 120,000 templates for tissue samples and 400,000 templates for PBMC samples. Clonality was taken to be one minus Pielou's evenness. Tissue-enriched TCRs were identified by differential abundance testing using productive amino-acid clonotypes, minimum total count 5 and alpha 0.1. The Jaccard Index and the Morisita Overlap Index were used to measure how much the repertoires overlapped between compartments. GLIPH grouped TCR beta CDR3s together with public tetramer-defined viral CDR3s, and a viral motif had to include at least three viral sequences and also show V-gene enrichment. This immuneACCESS table, as held by TCRdb, lists in-frame sequences with V and J called but not all clones. Of the missing ones, under half trace to an unresolved V gene in checked studies; the others have no known cause. D and trimming were read from the DNA, whereas the V and J calls and clone size are those reported in that table. Counted in this sample were some 80,000 clones; about four fifths of them appeared once. The top ten clonotypes cover approximately 3% of the sample.

Recombination connected TRBV6-5 to TRBJ1-5, with the D segment identity uncertain. The source is a man aged 40 to 75 with stage I lung adenocarcinoma. The sequencing here drew on peripheral blood, taken before any cancer treatment. The sequence in DNA is TGTGCCAGCAGTTACTCGGTTAGTCAGCCCCAGCATTTT. Its translation is CASSYSVSQPQHF.